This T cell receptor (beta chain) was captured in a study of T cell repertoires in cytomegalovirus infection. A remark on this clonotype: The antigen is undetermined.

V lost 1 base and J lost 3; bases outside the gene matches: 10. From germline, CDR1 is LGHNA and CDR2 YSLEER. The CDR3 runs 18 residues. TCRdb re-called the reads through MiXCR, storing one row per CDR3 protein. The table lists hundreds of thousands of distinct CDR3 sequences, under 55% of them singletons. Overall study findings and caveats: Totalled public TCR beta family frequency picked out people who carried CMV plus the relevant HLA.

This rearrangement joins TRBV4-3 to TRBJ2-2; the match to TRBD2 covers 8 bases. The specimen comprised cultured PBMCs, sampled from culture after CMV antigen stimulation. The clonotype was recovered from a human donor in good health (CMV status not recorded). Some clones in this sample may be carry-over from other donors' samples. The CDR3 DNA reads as TGCGCCAGCAGCCAAGTGGTGGTAGCGGGATCGTACACCGGGGAGCTGTTTTTT. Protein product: CASSQVVVAGSYTGELFF.